This is a list of T cell receptor beta chains from one sample in a study of cytomegalovirus exposure and HLA in healthy donors. Assay: immunoSEQ multiplex PCR; the TCRdb copy retains only in-frame clones and omits some. The sample carries over 90,000 clones, around 77% recorded once. Sequenced sample: PBMCs. These receptors all stem from a woman between 55 and 75 years old in good health and CMV-seropositive. CDR3s include the opening cysteine and the closing phenylalanine or tryptophan. D genes are given only for firm matches. A row's size may be missing; if present it is once, few, many or a size class.

cdr3_length: 13
j_call: TRBJ2-7
d_call: TRBD2
v_call: TRBV2
clone_size: NA
cdr3_nt: TGTGCCCCGAGGCGAGCTAGCGGGAGTCAGCAGTACTTC
cdr3_aa: CAPRRASGSQQYF

cdr3_length: 13
j_call: TRBJ2-3
d_call: NA
v_call: TRBV19
clone_size: NA
cdr3_nt: TGTGCCAGTAGTATGGGCAACACAGATACGCAGTATTTT
cdr3_aa: CASSMGNTDTQYF

cdr3_length: 14
j_call: TRBJ1-2
d_call: TRBD1
v_call: TRBV28
clone_size: NA
cdr3_nt: TGTGCCAGCAGTTTTAGCGCAGGGGGATATGGCTACACCTTC
cdr3_aa: CASSFSAGGYGYTF

cdr3_length: 15
j_call: TRBJ2-5
d_call: TRBD2
v_call: TRBV6-5
clone_size: NA
cdr3_nt: TGTGCCAGCAGTTCGGGACTAGCGGACCAAGAGACCCAGTACTTC
cdr3_aa: CASSSGLADQETQYF

cdr3_length: 14
j_call: TRBJ2-7
d_call: NA
v_call: TRBV6-5
clone_size: NA
cdr3_nt: TGTGCCAGCAGTGTATATACCGCGGGCTACGAGCAGTACTTC
cdr3_aa: CASSVYTAGYEQYF

cdr3_length: 16
j_call: TRBJ2-2
d_call: TRBD2
v_call: TRBV5-4
clone_size: NA
cdr3_nt: TGTGCCAGCAGCCCCGGGGGGACTAGCTACACCGGGGAGCTGTTTTTT
cdr3_aa: CASSPGGTSYTGELFF

cdr3_length: 15
j_call: TRBJ2-7
d_call: NA
v_call: TRBV25-1
clone_size: few
cdr3_nt: TGTGCCAGCAGTGAATGGGGGAGGCCGGGGGACGAGCAGTACTTC
cdr3_aa: CASSEWGRPGDEQYF

cdr3_length: 15
j_call: TRBJ1-3
d_call: TRBD1
v_call: TRBV6-1
clone_size: few
cdr3_nt: TGTGCCAGCAGCGCCGGACAGGGGGACAGAAACACCATATATTTT
cdr3_aa: CASSAGQGDRNTIYF

cdr3_length: 16
j_call: TRBJ2-1
d_call: TRBD2
v_call: TRBV14
clone_size: NA
cdr3_nt: TGTGCCAGCAGCCAAGGACGCAGCGGGAGCGCGGGTGAGCAGTTCTTC
cdr3_aa: CASSQGRSGSAGEQFF

cdr3_length: 13
j_call: TRBJ2-7
d_call: TRBD1
v_call: TRBV14
clone_size: NA
cdr3_nt: TGTGCCAGCAGGGGACAGACGTATGAAGTGCAGTACTTC
cdr3_aa: CASRGQTYEVQYF

cdr3_length: 13
j_call: TRBJ2-7
d_call: TRBD1
v_call: TRBV7-9
clone_size: once
cdr3_nt: TGTGCCAGCGGACAGGGAAAAATCCACGAGCAGTACTTC
cdr3_aa: CASGQGKIHEQYF

cdr3_length: 14
j_call: TRBJ1-4
d_call: TRBD1
v_call: TRBV2
clone_size: few
cdr3_nt: TGTGCCAGCCTCTCGGACAGGGCAGGGGAAAAACTGTTTTTT
cdr3_aa: CASLSDRAGEKLFF

cdr3_length: 13
j_call: TRBJ2-7
d_call: NA
v_call: TRBV7-6
clone_size: NA
cdr3_nt: TGTGCCAGCAGCTTAACTGTTGTTGGCGAGCAGTACTTC
cdr3_aa: CASSLTVVGEQYF

cdr3_length: 16
j_call: TRBJ2-7
d_call: TRBD2
v_call: TRBV5-4
clone_size: NA
cdr3_nt: TGTGCCAGCAGCTTGGAAGTTGCAGCGGGAACTGGGGAGCAGTACTTC
cdr3_aa: CASSLEVAAGTGEQYF

cdr3_length: 14
j_call: TRBJ2-7
d_call: TRBD1
v_call: TRBV29-1
clone_size: few
cdr3_nt: TGCAGCGTTACCCAGGGACAGGGCCCCTACGAGCAGTACTTC
cdr3_aa: CSVTQGQGPYEQYF

cdr3_length: 15
j_call: TRBJ2-5
d_call: NA
v_call: TRBV4-2
clone_size: NA
cdr3_nt: TGTGCCAGCAGCCAAGATCATGACAGGACGGGGACCCAGTACTTC
cdr3_aa: CASSQDHDRTGTQYF

cdr3_length: 12
j_call: TRBJ1-1
d_call: NA
v_call: TRBV7-9
clone_size: NA
cdr3_nt: TGTGCCAGCAGCCAGGGCCGCACTGAAGCTTTCTTT
cdr3_aa: CASSQGRTEAFF

cdr3_length: 14
j_call: TRBJ2-5
d_call: TRBD2
v_call: TRBV29-1
clone_size: NA
cdr3_nt: TGCAGCGTTGAACTAGCGGGACGGCAAGAGACCCAGTACTTC
cdr3_aa: CSVELAGRQETQYF

cdr3_length: 18
j_call: TRBJ2-1
d_call: TRBD2
v_call: TRBV16
clone_size: NA
cdr3_nt: TGTGCCAGCAACCCTGGGAGCGGGAGCGCCCGCTCCTACAATGAGCAGTTCTTC
cdr3_aa: CASNPGSGSARSYNEQFF

cdr3_length: 15
j_call: TRBJ2-1
d_call: TRBD2
v_call: TRBV5-4
clone_size: few
cdr3_nt: TGTGCCAGCAGCACTTCTAGCGGCGTAGGTAATGAGCAGTTCTTC
cdr3_aa: CASSTSSGVGNEQFF

cdr3_length: 15
j_call: TRBJ1-1
d_call: TRBD1
v_call: TRBV7-2
clone_size: few
cdr3_nt: TGTGCCAGCAGCCGGGACAGGGGGCGCGACACTGAAGCTTTCTTT
cdr3_aa: CASSRDRGRDTEAFF

cdr3_length: 16
j_call: TRBJ2-5
d_call: NA
v_call: TRBV7-9
clone_size: NA
cdr3_nt: TGTGCCAGCAGCTTATTCAGGGCGGCAGACCAAGAGACCCAGTACTTC
cdr3_aa: CASSLFRAADQETQYF

cdr3_length: 15
j_call: TRBJ2-1
d_call: TRBD2
v_call: TRBV15
clone_size: NA
cdr3_nt: TGTGCCACCAGACGAGCGGGAGATTCCTACAATGAGCAGTTCTTC
cdr3_aa: CATRRAGDSYNEQFF

cdr3_length: 13
j_call: TRBJ1-2
d_call: TRBD1
v_call: TRBV28
clone_size: NA
cdr3_nt: TGTGCCAGCAGTTTAACAGGGGCCTATGGCTACACCTTC
cdr3_aa: CASSLTGAYGYTF

cdr3_length: 13
j_call: TRBJ1-1
d_call: NA
v_call: TRBV5-1
clone_size: NA
cdr3_nt: TGCGCCAGCAGCTTGGATTGGAGCACTGAAGCTTTCTTT
cdr3_aa: CASSLDWSTEAFF

cdr3_length: 13
j_call: TRBJ2-1
d_call: TRBD2
v_call: TRBV5-1
clone_size: NA
cdr3_nt: TGCGCCAGCACGCCTAGCGGGAGTAGTGAGCAGTTCTTC
cdr3_aa: CASTPSGSSEQFF

cdr3_length: 12
j_call: TRBJ2-5
d_call: NA
v_call: TRBV2
clone_size: NA
cdr3_nt: TGTGCCAGCAGTGAGGAGCCGTGGGTGCAGTACTTC
cdr3_aa: CASSEEPWVQYF

cdr3_length: 16
j_call: TRBJ1-1
d_call: TRBD1
v_call: TRBV6-1
clone_size: NA
cdr3_nt: TGTGCCAGCAGTGAGAAATGGGACAGGGTGGCCACTGAAGCTTTCTTT
cdr3_aa: CASSEKWDRVATEAFF

cdr3_length: 13
j_call: TRBJ1-4
d_call: NA
v_call: TRBV2
clone_size: NA
cdr3_nt: TGTGCCAGCAGCGAACAGGGAAACGAAAAACTGTTTTTT
cdr3_aa: CASSEQGNEKLFF

cdr3_length: 15
j_call: TRBJ2-2
d_call: NA
v_call: TRBV27
clone_size: NA
cdr3_nt: TGTGCCAGCAGTCCCACAGCCGCGCGCCACGGGGAGCTGTTTTTT
cdr3_aa: CASSPTAARHGELFF

cdr3_length: 13
j_call: TRBJ2-7
d_call: NA
v_call: TRBV7-2
clone_size: few
cdr3_nt: TGTGCCAGCAGCTTAAACGCGTTCTACGAGCAGTACTTC
cdr3_aa: CASSLNAFYEQYF

cdr3_length: 15
j_call: TRBJ2-3
d_call: NA
v_call: TRBV11-3
clone_size: NA
cdr3_nt: TGTGCCAGCAGCCTTAGTAGCATTAGCACAGATACGCAGTATTTT
cdr3_aa: CASSLSSISTDTQYF

cdr3_length: 12
j_call: TRBJ2-7
d_call: NA
v_call: TRBV6-1
clone_size: few
cdr3_nt: TGTGCCAGCAGTGATCCTCGCTACGAGCAGTACTTC
cdr3_aa: CASSDPRYEQYF

cdr3_length: 14
j_call: TRBJ2-1
d_call: TRBD2
v_call: TRBV5-4
clone_size: NA
cdr3_nt: TGTGCCAGCAGCGGACGGGGACTAGCGGGTGAGCAGTTCTTC
cdr3_aa: CASSGRGLAGEQFF

cdr3_length: 15
j_call: TRBJ2-3
d_call: TRBD2
v_call: TRBV29-1
clone_size: NA
cdr3_nt: TGCAGCGTTTGGGGGAGGGTTGCTAGCACAGATACGCAGTATTTT
cdr3_aa: CSVWGRVASTDTQYF

cdr3_length: 14
j_call: TRBJ1-5
d_call: NA
v_call: TRBV28
clone_size: few
cdr3_nt: TGTGCCAGCAGAGGGGTTTTATACAATCAGCCCCAGCATTTT
cdr3_aa: CASRGVLYNQPQHF

cdr3_length: 13
j_call: TRBJ2-1
d_call: TRBD2
v_call: TRBV29-1
clone_size: NA
cdr3_nt: TGCAGCGCGGGACTAGCGGGAGTGGGAGAGCAGTTCTTC
cdr3_aa: CSAGLAGVGEQFF

cdr3_length: 12
j_call: TRBJ2-1
d_call: NA
v_call: TRBV5-6
clone_size: few
cdr3_nt: TGTGCCAGCAGCCGAAATGACGGGGAGCAGTTCTTC
cdr3_aa: CASSRNDGEQFF

cdr3_length: 17
j_call: TRBJ2-1
d_call: TRBD2
v_call: TRBV10-3
clone_size: NA
cdr3_nt: TGTGCCATCAGTGAGCCTCGCGGGAGAAGCTCCTACAATGAGCAGTTCTTC
cdr3_aa: CAISEPRGRSSYNEQFF

cdr3_length: 15
j_call: TRBJ1-1
d_call: TRBD1
v_call: TRBV7-3
clone_size: NA
cdr3_nt: TGTGCCAGCAGCCCGCAGGGACAGGCGGGCGCTGAAGCTTTCTTT
cdr3_aa: CASSPQGQAGAEAFF

cdr3_length: 12
j_call: TRBJ1-4
d_call: TRBD1
v_call: TRBV29-1
clone_size: NA
cdr3_nt: TGCAGCGTTGCACAGGGGGGGGAAAAACTGTTTTTT
cdr3_aa: CSVAQGGEKLFF

cdr3_length: 14
j_call: TRBJ1-1
d_call: NA
v_call: TRBV5-4
clone_size: few
cdr3_nt: TGTGCCAGCAGCGTCGCGGACAGCAGCTTGAACGCTTTCTTT
cdr3_aa: CASSVADSSLNAFF